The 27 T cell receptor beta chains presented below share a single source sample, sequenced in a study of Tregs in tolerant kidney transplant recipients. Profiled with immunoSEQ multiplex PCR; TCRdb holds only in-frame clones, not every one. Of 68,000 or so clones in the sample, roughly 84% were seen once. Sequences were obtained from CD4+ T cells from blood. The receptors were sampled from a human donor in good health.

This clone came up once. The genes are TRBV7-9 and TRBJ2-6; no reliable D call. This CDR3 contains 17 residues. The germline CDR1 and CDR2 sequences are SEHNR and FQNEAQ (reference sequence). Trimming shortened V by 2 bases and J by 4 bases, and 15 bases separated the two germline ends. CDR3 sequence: CASSLRATYSGANVLTF. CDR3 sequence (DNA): TGTGCCAGCAGCTTACGGGCCACCTACTCCGGGGCCAACGTCCTGACTTTC.

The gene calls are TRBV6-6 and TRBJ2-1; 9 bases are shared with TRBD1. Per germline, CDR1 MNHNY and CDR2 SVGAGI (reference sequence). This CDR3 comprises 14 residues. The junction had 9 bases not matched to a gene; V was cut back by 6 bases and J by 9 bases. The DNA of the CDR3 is TGTGCCAGCAGCATCCGGGACAGGGTCCCTGAGCAGTTCTTC. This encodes CASSIRDRVPEQFF.

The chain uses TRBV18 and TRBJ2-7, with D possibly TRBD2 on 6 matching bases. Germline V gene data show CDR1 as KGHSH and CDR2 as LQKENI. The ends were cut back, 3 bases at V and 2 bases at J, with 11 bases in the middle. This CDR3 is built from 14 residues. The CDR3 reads CASSPPGVAYEQYF. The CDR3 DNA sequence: TGTGCCAGCTCACCCCCGGGAGTGGCCTACGAGCAGTACTTC.

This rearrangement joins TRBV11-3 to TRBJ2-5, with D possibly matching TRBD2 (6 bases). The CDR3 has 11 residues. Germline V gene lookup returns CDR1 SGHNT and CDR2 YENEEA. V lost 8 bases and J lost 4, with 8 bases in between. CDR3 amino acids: CASAGPETQYF. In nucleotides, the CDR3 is TGTGCCAGCGCGGGGCCAGAGACCCAGTACTTC.

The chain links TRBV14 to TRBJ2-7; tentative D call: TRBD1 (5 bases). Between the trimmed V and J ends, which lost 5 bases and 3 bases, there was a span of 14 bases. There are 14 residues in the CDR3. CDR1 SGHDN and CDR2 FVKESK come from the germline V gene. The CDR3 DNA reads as TGTGCCAGCAGCACACGGCGCCAGGGCTACGAGCAGTACTTC. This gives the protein CASSTRRQGYEQYF. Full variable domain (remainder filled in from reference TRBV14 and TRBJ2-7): EAGVTQFPSHSVIEKGQTVTLRCDPISGHDNLYWYRRVMGKEIKFLLHFVKESKQDESGMPNNRFLAERTGGTYSTLKVQPAELEDSGVYFCASSTRRQGYEQYFGPGTRLTVT.

DNA for the CDR3: TGTGCCAGCAGTTACTCTCTCTGGGAGACCCAGTACTTC. As protein: CASSYSLWETQYF. The rearrangement links TRBV6-5 to TRBJ2-5; D remains ambiguous. The germline V gene encodes CDR1 MNHEY and CDR2 SVGAGI. The CDR3 has 13 residues. The V and J ends lost 0 bases and 5 bases respectively, with 7 bases between them.

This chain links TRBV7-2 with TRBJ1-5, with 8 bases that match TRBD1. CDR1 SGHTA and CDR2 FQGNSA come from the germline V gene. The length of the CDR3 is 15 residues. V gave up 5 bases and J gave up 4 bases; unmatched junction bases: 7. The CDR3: CASSLDRGLNQPQHF. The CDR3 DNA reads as TGTGCCAGCAGCCTCGACAGGGGATTGAATCAGCCCCAGCATTTT.

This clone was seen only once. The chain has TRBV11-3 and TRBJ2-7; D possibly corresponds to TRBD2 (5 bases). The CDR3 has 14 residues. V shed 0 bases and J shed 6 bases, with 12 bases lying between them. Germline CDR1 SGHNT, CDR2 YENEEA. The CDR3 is CASSLDPRAAEQYF. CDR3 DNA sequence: TGTGCCAGCAGCTTAGATCCGAGGGCAGCCGAGCAGTACTTC.

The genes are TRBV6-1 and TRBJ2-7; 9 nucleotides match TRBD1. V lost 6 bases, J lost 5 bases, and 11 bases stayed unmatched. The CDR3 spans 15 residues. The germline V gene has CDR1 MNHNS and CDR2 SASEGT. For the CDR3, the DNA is TGTGCCAGCAGACCCTCCGGGACAGGGATTCACGAGCAGTACTTC. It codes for CASRPSGTGIHEQYF.

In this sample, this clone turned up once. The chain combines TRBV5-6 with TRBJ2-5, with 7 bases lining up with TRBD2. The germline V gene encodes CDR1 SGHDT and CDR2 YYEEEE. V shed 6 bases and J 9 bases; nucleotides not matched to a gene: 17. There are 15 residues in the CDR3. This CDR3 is CASTPMGGVWEAQYF. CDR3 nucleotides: TGTGCCAGCACCCCTATGGGGGGGGTCTGGGAGGCCCAGTACTTC.

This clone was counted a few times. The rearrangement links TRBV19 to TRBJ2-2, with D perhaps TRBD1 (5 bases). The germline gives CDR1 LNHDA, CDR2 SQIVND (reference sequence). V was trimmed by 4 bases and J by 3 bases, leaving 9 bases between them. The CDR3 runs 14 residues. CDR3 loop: CASSTGRDTGELFF. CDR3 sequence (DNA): TGTGCCAGTAGTACCGGCAGGGACACCGGGGAGCTGTTTTTT.

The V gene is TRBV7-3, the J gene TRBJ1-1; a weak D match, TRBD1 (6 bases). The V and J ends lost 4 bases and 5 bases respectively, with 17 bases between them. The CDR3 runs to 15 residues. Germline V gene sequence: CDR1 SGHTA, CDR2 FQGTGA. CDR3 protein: CASSSTGSPGTEAFF. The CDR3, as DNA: TGTGCCAGCAGCTCCACAGGGTCGCCGGGGACTGAAGCTTTCTTT.

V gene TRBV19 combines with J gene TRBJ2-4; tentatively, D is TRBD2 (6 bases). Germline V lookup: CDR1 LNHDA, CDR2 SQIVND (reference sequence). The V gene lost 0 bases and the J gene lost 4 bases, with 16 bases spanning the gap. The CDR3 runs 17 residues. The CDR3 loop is CASSIEGGWGVKNIQYF. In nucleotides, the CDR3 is TGTGCCAGTAGTATAGAGGGAGGATGGGGCGTAAAAAACATTCAGTACTTC.

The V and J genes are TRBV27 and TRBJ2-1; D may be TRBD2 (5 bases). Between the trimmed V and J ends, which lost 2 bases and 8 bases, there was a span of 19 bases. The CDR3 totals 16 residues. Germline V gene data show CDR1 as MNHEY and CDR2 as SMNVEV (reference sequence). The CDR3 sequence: CASSLMGAVNMDEQFF. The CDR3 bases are TGTGCCAGCAGTTTAATGGGAGCAGTGAATATGGATGAGCAGTTCTTC.

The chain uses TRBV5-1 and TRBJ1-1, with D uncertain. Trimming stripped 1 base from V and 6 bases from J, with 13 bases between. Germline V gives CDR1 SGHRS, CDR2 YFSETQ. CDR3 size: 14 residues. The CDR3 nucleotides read TGCGCCAGCAGCTTGAGTGCGGGGTTCCCTGAAGCTTTCTTT. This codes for CASSLSAGFPEAFF.

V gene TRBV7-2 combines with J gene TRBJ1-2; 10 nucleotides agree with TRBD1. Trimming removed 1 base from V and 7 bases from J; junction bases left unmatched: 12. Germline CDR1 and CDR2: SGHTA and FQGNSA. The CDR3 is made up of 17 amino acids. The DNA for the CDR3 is TGTGCCAGCAGCTTAGGTCTGGGACAGGGGTTACGTGGTGGCTACACCTTC. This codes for CASSLGLGQGLRGGYTF.

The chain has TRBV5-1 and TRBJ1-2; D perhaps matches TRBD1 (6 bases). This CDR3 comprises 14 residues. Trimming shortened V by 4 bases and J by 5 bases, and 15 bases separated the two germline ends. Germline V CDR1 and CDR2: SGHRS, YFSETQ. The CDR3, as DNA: TGCGCCAGCAGCCAGGGAGGGGGACCGTATGGCTACACCTTC. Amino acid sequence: CASSQGGGPYGYTF.

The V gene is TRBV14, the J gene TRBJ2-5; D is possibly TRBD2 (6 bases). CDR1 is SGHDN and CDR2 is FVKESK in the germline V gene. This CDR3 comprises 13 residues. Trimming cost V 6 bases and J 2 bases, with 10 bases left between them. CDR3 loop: CASSPGGQETQYF. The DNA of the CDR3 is TGTGCCAGCAGTCCCGGAGGGCAAGAGACCCAGTACTTC. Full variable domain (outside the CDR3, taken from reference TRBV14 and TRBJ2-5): EAGVTQFPSHSVIEKGQTVTLRCDPISGHDNLYWYRRVMGKEIKFLLHFVKESKQDESGMPNNRFLAERTGGTYSTLKVQPAELEDSGVYFCASSPGGQETQYFGPGTRLLVL.

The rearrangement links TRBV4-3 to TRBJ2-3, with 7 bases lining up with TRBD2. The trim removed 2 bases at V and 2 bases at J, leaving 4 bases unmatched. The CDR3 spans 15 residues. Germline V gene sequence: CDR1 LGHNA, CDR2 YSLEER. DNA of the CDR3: TGCGCCAGCAGCCAACGAAGCGGGGACACAGATACGCAGTATTTT. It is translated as CASSQRSGDTDTQYF.

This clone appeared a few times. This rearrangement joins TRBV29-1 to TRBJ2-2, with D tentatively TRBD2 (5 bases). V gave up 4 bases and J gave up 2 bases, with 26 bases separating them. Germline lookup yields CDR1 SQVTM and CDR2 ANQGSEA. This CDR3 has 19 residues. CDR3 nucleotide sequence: TGCAGCGTTGTTGAAGGGAATAAAGAAGGGAGAGGAAACACCGGGGAGCTGTTTTTT. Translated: CSVVEGNKEGRGNTGELFF.

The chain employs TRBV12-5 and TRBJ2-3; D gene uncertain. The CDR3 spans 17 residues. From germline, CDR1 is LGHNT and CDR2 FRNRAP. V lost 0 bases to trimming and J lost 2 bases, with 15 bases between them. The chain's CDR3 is CASGLVSRPRFTDTQYF. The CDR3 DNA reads TGTGCTAGTGGTTTGGTATCGAGGCCGAGGTTCACAGATACGCAGTATTTT.

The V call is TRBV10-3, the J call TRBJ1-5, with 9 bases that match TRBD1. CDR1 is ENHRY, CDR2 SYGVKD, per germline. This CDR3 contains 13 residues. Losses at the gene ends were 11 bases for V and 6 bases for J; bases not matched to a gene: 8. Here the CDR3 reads CASWDRDGQPQHF. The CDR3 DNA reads TGTGCCTCCTGGGACAGGGACGGTCAGCCCCAGCATTTT.

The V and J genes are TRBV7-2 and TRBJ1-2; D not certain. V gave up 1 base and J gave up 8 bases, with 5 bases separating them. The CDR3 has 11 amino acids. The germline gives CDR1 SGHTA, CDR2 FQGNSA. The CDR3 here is CASSLVGGYTF. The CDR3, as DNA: TGTGCCAGCAGCTTAGTTGGGGGCTACACCTTC.

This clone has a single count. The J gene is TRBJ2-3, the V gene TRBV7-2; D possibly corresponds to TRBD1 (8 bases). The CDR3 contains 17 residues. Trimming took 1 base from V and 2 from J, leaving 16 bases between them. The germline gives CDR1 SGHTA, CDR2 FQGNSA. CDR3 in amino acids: CASSLGVQGGFTDTQYF. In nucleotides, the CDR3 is TGTGCCAGCAGCTTAGGCGTACAGGGGGGGTTCACAGATACGCAGTATTTT.

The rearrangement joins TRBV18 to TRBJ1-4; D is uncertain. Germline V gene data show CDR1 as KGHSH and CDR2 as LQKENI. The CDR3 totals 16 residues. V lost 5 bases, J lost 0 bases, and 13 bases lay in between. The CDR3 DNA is TGTGCCAGCTCATCACGCGAGGCAGCAACTAATGAAAAACTGTTTTTT. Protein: CASSSREAATNEKLFF. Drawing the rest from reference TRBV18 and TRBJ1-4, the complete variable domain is NAGVMQNPRHLVRRRGQEARLRCSPMKGHSHVYWYRQLPEEGLKFMVYLQKENIIDESGMPKERFSAEFPKEGPSILRIQQVVRGDSAAYFCASSSREAATNEKLFFGSGTQLSVL.

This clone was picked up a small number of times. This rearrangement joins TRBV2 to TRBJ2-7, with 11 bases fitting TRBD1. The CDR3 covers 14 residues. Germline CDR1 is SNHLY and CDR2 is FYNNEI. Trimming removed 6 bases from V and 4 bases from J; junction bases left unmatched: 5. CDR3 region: CASRRDRGLYEQYF. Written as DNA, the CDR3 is TGTGCCAGCAGGAGGGACAGGGGGTTATACGAGCAGTACTTC. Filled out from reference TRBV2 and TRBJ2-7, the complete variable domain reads EPEVTQTPSHQVTQMGQEVILRCVPISNHLYFYWYRQILGQKVEFLVSFYNNEISEKSEIFDDQFSVERPDGSNFTLKIRSTKLEDSAMYFCASRRDRGLYEQYFGPGTRLTVT.

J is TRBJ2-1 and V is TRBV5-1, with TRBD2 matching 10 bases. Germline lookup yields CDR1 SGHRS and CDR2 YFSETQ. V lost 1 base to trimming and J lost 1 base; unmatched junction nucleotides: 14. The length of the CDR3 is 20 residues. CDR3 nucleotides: TGCGCCAGCAGCTTGAATCCCGATACCCTAGCGGGGGTTTCCTACAATGAGCAGTTCTTC. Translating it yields CASSLNPDTLAGVSYNEQFF. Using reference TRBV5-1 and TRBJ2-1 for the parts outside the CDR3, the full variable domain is KAGVTQTPRYLIKTRGQQVTLSCSPISGHRSVSWYQQTPGQGLQFLFEYFSETQRNKGNFPGRFSGRQFSNSRSEMNVSTLELGDSALYLCASSLNPDTLAGVSYNEQFFGPGTRLTVL.